One and the same sample provided the 21 T cell receptor beta chains below, sequenced in a study of T-cell reconstitution after alpha-beta-depleted transplantation in children. This sample's TCRbeta library carried unique molecular identifier barcodes. TCRdb reprocessed the PCR reads via MiXCR and lists one record per CDR3 protein. The table lists hundreds of thousands of distinct CDR3 sequences, 30% to 35% of them singletons, with around 2.3% in the top ten. This sample comprised PBMCs from the stem cell graft donor, obtained from the stem cell graft. The receptors originated from a human donor who donated a stem cell graft to a child with aplastic anemia.

The chain has TRBV25-1 and TRBJ2-3, with 15 positions matching TRBD2. The germline V gene encodes CDR1 MGHDK and CDR2 SYGVNS. This CDR3 is 20 amino acids long. Trimming cost V 2 bases and J 6 bases; bases outside gene matches: 15. The CDR3 nucleotides are TGTGCCAGCAGTGAACCCCGCTTGGTCCGAGGGACTAGCGGGAGGGATACGCAGTATTTT. It translates to CASSEPRLVRGTSGRDTQYF.

The genes are TRBV30 and TRBJ1-1; no definite D call. Trimming cost V 4 bases and J 3 bases, with 6 bases left between them. This CDR3 contains 11 residues. CDR1 is GTSNPN, CDR2 SVGIG, per germline (reference sequence). CDR3 residues: CAWTPYTEAFF. The CDR3 coding sequence is TGTGCCTGGACCCCCTACACTGAAGCTTTCTTT.

A few counts support this clonotype. The V gene is TRBV24-1, the J gene TRBJ1-1, with no clear D. Germline lookup yields CDR1 KGHDR and CDR2 SFDVKD. The CDR3 consists of 12 residues. V lost 5 bases, J lost 0 bases, and 3 bases lay in between. The CDR3 region is CATSVLNTEAFF. For the CDR3, the DNA is TGTGCCACCAGTGTTCTGAACACTGAAGCTTTCTTT.

The V gene is TRBV6-2 or TRBV6-3, the J gene TRBJ2-1; 8 bases map to TRBD2. The CDR3 consists of 17 residues. Per germline, CDR1 MNHEY and CDR2 SVGEGT. V shed 5 bases and J 0 bases; nucleotides not matched to a gene: 9. The chain's CDR3 is CASSQRLAGLSYNEQFF. The CDR3 DNA sequence: TGTGCCAGCAGTCAGCGCTTAGCGGGGCTCTCCTACAATGAGCAGTTCTTC.

Only a few counts were recorded for this clonotype. This chain joins TRBV6-1 and TRBJ1-1; D might be TRBD1 (5 bases). In germline, CDR1 is MNHNS, CDR2 SASEGT. V was clipped by 4 bases and J by 5 bases, with 11 bases between them. The CDR3 is made up of 13 amino acids. The CDR3 region has the DNA TGTGCCAGCAGTGGACAGAGGGCGACTGAAGCTTTCTTT. It is translated as CASSGQRATEAFF.

The rearrangement uses TRBV7-9 and TRBJ2-1; 9 bases match TRBD2. Trimming cost V 5 bases and J 3 bases; bases outside gene matches: 8. CDR1 is SEHNR and CDR2 is FQNEAQ in the germline V gene (reference sequence). The length of the CDR3 is 16 residues. The DNA of the CDR3 is TGTGCCAGCAGCCCACCTAGCGGGACGGACTACAATGAGCAGTTCTTC. Amino acid sequence: CASSPPSGTDYNEQFF.

V is TRBV20-1 and J is TRBJ1-1, with 7 bases identical to TRBD1. Per germline, CDR1 DFQATT and CDR2 SNEGSKA (reference sequence). The V gene end was trimmed by 5 bases and the J gene end by 1 base; junction bases not matched to a gene: 4. This CDR3 comprises 13 residues. CDR3 loop: CSASRDRNTEAFF. DNA of the CDR3: TGCAGTGCTTCCCGGGACAGGAACACTGAAGCTTTCTTT.

The chain is built from TRBV12-3 or TRBV12-4 and TRBJ1-4, with D perhaps TRBD1 (6 bases). CDR3 length: 15 residues. Trimming removed 6 bases at V and 7 bases at J, with 18 bases between. DNA of the CDR3: TGTGCCAGCAGCGCAGGGGCCCTAACCGGTGAAAAACTGTTTTTT. This encodes CASSAGALTGEKLFF.

The chain couples TRBV10-3 to TRBJ2-1; D might be TRBD2 (7 bases). CDR1 is ENHRY and CDR2 is SYGVKD in the germline V gene. There are 15 residues in the CDR3. V was cut by 3 bases and J by 7 bases, with 16 bases left in between. The CDR3 spells CAISEGGDRWNEQFF. The CDR3 DNA is TGTGCCATCAGTGAAGGGGGGGATCGTTGGAATGAGCAGTTCTTC.

This clonotype has a handful of counts. The chain has TRBV9 and TRBJ2-7; 9 bases line up with TRBD2. Germline lookup yields CDR1 SGDLS and CDR2 YYNGEE. CDR3 length equals 14 residues. The junction had 4 bases not matched to a gene; V was cut back by 3 bases and J by 3 bases. CDR3 DNA sequence: TGTGCCAGCAGCGGGGGGACTAGCTTCTACGAGCAGTACTTC. Residues: CASSGGTSFYEQYF. Supplemented by reference TRBV9 and TRBJ2-7, the full variable domain reads DSGVTQTPKHLITATGQRVTLRCSPRSGDLSVYWYQQSLDQGLQFLIQYYNGEERAKGNILERFSAQQFPDLHSELNLSSLELGDSALYFCASSGGTSFYEQYFGPGTRLTVT.

The chain couples TRBV24-1 to TRBJ2-1; D remains unclear. The ends were cut back, 0 bases at V and 7 bases at J, with 6 bases in the middle. The CDR3 is 13 residues long. The germline CDR1 and CDR2 sequences are KGHDR and SFDVKD. CDR3 DNA sequence: TGTGCCACCAGTGATTTGGGAAGAAATGAGCAGTTCTTC. Amino acids: CATSDLGRNEQFF.

The genes are TRBV15 and TRBJ2-5; D is undetermined. Germline CDR1 reads LNHNV; CDR2 reads YYDKDF (reference sequence). There are 15 residues in the CDR3. V lost 0 bases and J 5 bases, leaving 13 bases between the germline ends. In DNA form, the CDR3 reads TGTGCCACCAGCAGAGATTTGTCGGGCCGCGAGACCCAGTACTTC. Its protein product is CATSRDLSGRETQYF. The full variable domain, in which reference TRBV15 and TRBJ2-5 provide the parts outside the CDR3, is DAMVIQNPRYQVTQFGKPVTLSCSQTLNHNVMYWYQQKSSQAPKLLFHYYDKDFNNEADTPDNFQSRRPNTSFCFLDIRSPGLGDTAMYLCATSRDLSGRETQYFGPGTRLLVL.

V is TRBV20-1 and J is TRBJ2-5; 8 nucleotides match TRBD2. The CDR3 totals 19 residues. Trimming cost V 1 base and J 3 bases; bases outside gene matches: 19. Germline assignment: CDR1 DFQATT and CDR2 SNEGSKA (reference sequence). The CDR3 is CSARVAGSWFFSGEETQYF. In DNA, the CDR3 is TGCAGTGCTAGAGTGGCCGGGTCATGGTTTTTTAGCGGGGAAGAGACCCAGTACTTC.

CDR3 amino acids: CSVEEVAGALQETQYF. In nucleotides, the CDR3 is TGCAGCGTTGAAGAGGTAGCGGGAGCCCTCCAAGAGACCCAGTACTTC. The chain uses TRBV29-1 and TRBJ2-5; 9 nucleotides agree with TRBD2. Germline-derived CDR1 and CDR2 are SQVTM and ANQGSEA. CDR3 size: 16 residues. V shed 0 bases, J shed 1 base, and the junction held 6 bases outside the gene matches.

This clonotype appeared a few times. The genes are TRBV12-3 or TRBV12-4 and TRBJ2-2, with D perhaps being TRBD1 or TRBD2 (5 bases each). This CDR3 is built from 16 residues. Trimming cost V 7 bases and J 0 bases, with 15 bases left between them. CDR3 loop: CASKWGIGTNTGELFF. The CDR3 coding sequence is TGTGCCAGCAAGTGGGGGATAGGGACGAACACCGGGGAGCTGTTTTTT.

This clonotype was seen only a few times. The chain couples TRBV12-3 or TRBV12-4 to TRBJ2-1; TRBD1 is a possible D gene (6 bases). Trimming pared 6 bases from V and 9 bases from J, leaving 12 bases between. The CDR3 consists of 12 residues. The CDR3 nucleotides read TGTGCCAGCAGGAACCCCAGGGGTGAGCAGTTCTTC. Protein product: CASRNPRGEQFF.

This clonotype was counted between two and nine times. The V and J genes are TRBV25-1 and TRBJ2-7, with D possibly matching TRBD2 (7 bases). CDR3 length: 14 residues. Germline V gene lookup returns CDR1 MGHDK and CDR2 SYGVNS. The V gene lost 2 bases and the J gene lost 3 bases, with 11 bases spanning the gap. The CDR3 coding sequence is TGTGCCAGCAGTGAAGCGGGGGCAGTCTACGAGCAGTACTTC. Residues: CASSEAGAVYEQYF.

The rearrangement joins TRBV7-9 to TRBJ2-1; D unresolved. This CDR3 is built from 17 residues. V lost 3 bases and J lost 0, with 15 bases in between. Per the germline V gene, CDR1 is SEHNR and CDR2 is FQNEAQ (reference sequence). CDR3 protein: CASSFEPTRSSYNEQFF. The CDR3 nucleotides are TGTGCCAGCAGCTTCGAACCCACACGGAGCTCCTACAATGAGCAGTTCTTC. The complete variable domain, with remaining parts taken from reference TRBV7-9 and TRBJ2-1, reads DTGVSQNPRHKITKRGQNVTFRCDPISEHNRLYWYRQTLGQGPEFLTYFQNEAQLEKSRLLSDRFSAERPKGSFSTLEIQRTEQGDSAMYLCASSFEPTRSSYNEQFFGPGTRLTVL.

This clonotype was observed a single time. The chain uses TRBV5-6 and TRBJ2-3; TRBD2 agrees at 7 bases. J gave up 8 bases and V 0 bases, and 0 bases lay outside the gene matches. The CDR3 totals 12 residues. The V gene's germline CDR1 is SGHDT and CDR2 YYEEEE. Written as DNA, the CDR3 is TGTGCCAGCAGCTTGGCGGGAGGTACGCAGTATTTT. It is translated as CASSLAGGTQYF.

This clonotype was seen a few times. The chain employs TRBV7-2 and TRBJ2-3, with D possibly TRBD1 on 6 matching bases. There are 14 residues in the CDR3. Trimming took 6 bases from V and 0 from J, leaving 10 bases between them. From germline, CDR1 is SGHTA and CDR2 FQGNSA. CDR3: CASRGATSTDTQYF. CDR3 sequence (DNA): TGTGCCAGCAGGGGGGCTACTAGCACAGATACGCAGTATTTT. Drawing the rest from reference TRBV7-2 and TRBJ2-3, the complete variable domain is GAGVSQSPSNKVTEKGKDVELRCDPISGHTALYWYRQSLGQGLEFLIYFQGNSAPDKSGLPSDRFSAERTGGSVSTLTIQRTQQEDSAVYLCASRGATSTDTQYFGPGTRLTVL.

The V and J genes are TRBV20-1 and TRBJ1-5, with D uncertain. Trimming took 2 bases from V and 7 from J, leaving 12 bases between them. Germline assignment: CDR1 DFQATT and CDR2 SNEGSKA (reference sequence). The CDR3 runs 13 residues. The CDR3 here is CSARYEGIQPQHF. The CDR3 DNA reads TGCAGTGCTAGATACGAGGGAATCCAGCCCCAGCATTTT.